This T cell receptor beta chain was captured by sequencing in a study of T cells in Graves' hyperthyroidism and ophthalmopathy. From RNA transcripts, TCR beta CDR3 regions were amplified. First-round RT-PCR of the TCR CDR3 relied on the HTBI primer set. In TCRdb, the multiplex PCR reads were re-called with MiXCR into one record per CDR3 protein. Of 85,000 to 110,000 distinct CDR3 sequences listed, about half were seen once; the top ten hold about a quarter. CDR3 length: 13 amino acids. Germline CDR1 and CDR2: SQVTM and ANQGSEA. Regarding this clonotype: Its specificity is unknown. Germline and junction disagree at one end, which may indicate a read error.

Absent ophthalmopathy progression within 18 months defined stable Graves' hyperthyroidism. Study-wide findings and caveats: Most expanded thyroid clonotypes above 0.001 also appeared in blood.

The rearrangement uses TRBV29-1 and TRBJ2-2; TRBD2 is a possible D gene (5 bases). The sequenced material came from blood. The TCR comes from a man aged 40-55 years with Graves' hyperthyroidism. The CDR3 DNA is TGTGCCTGGAGCGCCGAGGGCACCGGGGAGCTGTTTTTT. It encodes CAWSAEGTGELFF.